The clone carrying this T cell receptor (beta chain) was seen only once. This sample is part of a study of PD-L1 blockade in urothelial cancer. Stated time point: peripheral blood 6 weeks after treatment start. The length of the CDR3 is 14 residues. Germline V gene sequence: CDR1 SGHAT, CDR2 FQNNGV. V shed 2 bases, J shed 6 bases, and the junction held 5 bases outside the gene matches. Measured with immunoSEQ multiplex PCR; TCRdb has only the in-frame clones, and not every one. The sample lists about 48,000 clones; about 86% were seen once. V gene TRBV11-2 combines with J gene TRBJ2-3; TRBD2 agrees at 7 bases. The clonotype originates from a man aged 60 to 75 with urothelial cancer. Sequencing used PBMCs, obtained around atezolizumab (anti-PD-L1) treatment. The CDR3 protein is CASSLTGGSDTQYF. The CDR3 nucleotides are TGTGCCAGCAGCTTAACGGGGGGATCGGATACGCAGTATTTT.